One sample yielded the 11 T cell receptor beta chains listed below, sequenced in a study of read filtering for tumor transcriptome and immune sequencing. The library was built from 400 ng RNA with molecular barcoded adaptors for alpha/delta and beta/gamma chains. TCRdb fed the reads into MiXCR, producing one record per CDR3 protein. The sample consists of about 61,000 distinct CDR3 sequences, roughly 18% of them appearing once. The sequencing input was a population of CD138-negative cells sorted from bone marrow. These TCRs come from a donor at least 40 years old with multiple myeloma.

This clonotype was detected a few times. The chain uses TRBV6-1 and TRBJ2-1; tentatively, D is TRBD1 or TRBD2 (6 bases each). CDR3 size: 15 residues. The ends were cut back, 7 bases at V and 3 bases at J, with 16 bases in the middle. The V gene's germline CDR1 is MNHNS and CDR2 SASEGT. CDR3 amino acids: CASIPGGGFYNEQFF. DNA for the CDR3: TGTGCCAGCATCCCTGGAGGGGGGTTCTACAATGAGCAGTTCTTC.

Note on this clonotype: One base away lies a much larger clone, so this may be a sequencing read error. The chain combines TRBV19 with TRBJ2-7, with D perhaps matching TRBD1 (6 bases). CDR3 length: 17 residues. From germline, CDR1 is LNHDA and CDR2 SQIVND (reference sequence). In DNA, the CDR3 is TGTGCCAGTAGTCTTGGAGGTCTCCGGACAGTATCCTACGATCAGTACTTC. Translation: CASSLGGLRTVSYDQYF.

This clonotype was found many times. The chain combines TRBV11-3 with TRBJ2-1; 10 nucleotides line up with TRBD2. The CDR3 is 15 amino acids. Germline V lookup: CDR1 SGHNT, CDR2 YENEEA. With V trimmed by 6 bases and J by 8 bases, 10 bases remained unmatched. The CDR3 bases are TGTGCCAGCAGACCTGGACTAGCGGTAGTATATGAGCAGTTCTTC. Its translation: CASRPGLAVVYEQFF.

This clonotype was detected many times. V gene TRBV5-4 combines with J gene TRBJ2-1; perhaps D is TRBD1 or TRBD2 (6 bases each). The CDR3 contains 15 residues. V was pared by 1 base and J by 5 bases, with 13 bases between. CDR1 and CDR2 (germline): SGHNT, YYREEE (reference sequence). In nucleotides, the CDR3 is TGTGCCAGCAGCTTGATGAGGGGGGCGAACAATGAGCAGTTCTTC. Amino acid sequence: CASSLMRGANNEQFF.

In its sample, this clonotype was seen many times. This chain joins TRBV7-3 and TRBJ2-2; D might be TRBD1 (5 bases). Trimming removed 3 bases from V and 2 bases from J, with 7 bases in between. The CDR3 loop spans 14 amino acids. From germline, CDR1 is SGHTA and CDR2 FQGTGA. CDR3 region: CASSFDSNTGELFF. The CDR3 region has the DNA TGTGCCAGCAGCTTCGACAGCAACACCGGGGAGCTGTTTTTT.

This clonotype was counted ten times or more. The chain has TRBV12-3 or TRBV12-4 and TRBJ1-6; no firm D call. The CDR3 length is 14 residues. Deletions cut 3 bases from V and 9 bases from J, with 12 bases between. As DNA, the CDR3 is TGTGCCAGCAGTTTGGCCCTCGAGACTTCACCCCTCCACTTT. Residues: CASSLALETSPLHF.

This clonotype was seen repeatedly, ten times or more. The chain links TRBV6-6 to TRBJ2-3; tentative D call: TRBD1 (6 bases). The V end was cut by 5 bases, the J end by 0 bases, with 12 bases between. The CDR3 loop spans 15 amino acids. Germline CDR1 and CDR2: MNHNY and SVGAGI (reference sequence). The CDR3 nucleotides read TGTGCCAGCAGTGCCGGGACACTAAGCACAGATACGCAGTATTTT. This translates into CASSAGTLSTDTQYF.

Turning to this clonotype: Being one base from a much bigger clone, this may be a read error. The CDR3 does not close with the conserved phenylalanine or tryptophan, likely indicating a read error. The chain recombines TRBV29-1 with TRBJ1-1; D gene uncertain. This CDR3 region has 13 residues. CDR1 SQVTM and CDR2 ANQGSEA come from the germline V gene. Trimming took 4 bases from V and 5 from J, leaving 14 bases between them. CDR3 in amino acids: CSVVPAGVTEAFL. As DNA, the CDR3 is TGCAGCGTTGTACCGGCAGGAGTGACTGAAGCTTTCCTT.

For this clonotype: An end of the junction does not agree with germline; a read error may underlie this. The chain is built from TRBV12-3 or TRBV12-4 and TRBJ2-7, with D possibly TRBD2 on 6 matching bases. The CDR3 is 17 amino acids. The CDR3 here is CASRPTGTRGSLYGQYF. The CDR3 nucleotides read TGTGCCAGCAGACCAACCGGGACTCGTGGATCCCTTTACGGGCAGTACTTC.

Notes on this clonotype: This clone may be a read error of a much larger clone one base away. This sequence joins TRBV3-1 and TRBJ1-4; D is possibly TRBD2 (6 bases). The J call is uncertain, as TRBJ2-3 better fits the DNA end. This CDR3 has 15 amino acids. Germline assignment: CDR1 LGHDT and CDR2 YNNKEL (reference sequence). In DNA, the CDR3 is TGTGCCAGCAGCCAAGAGTTAGGACGGGACTCTGCGCAGTATTTT. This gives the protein CASSQELGRDSAQYF.

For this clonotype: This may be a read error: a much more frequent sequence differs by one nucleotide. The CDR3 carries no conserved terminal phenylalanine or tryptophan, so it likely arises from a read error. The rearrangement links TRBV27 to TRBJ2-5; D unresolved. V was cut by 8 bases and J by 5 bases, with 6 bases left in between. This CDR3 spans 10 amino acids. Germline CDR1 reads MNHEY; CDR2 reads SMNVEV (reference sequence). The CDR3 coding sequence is TGTGCCAGCGGTCCCGAGACCCAGTACCTC. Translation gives CASGPETQYL.